The next 4 T cell receptor beta chains were all read from a single sample in a study of vaccination and CD4 T cells after COVID-19. No antigens are known for them. Treatment: 10-day PBMC culture with coronavirus spike peptide pools or control peptides (ViraFEST assay). CD4+ T cells that had been cultured provided DNA sequenced with the Oncomine TCR Beta short-read assay. MiXCR was run by TCRdb on the PCR reads, yielding one entry per CDR3 protein. The table includes about 8,900 distinct CDR3 sequences, 64% detected once. Sequenced input: CD4+ T cells from blood, cultured in vitro. These receptors all come from a human donor who had recovered from COVID-19.

This chain joins TRBV12-3 or TRBV12-4 and TRBJ2-4, with D unclear. Trimming removed 8 bases from V and 9 bases from J, with 17 bases in between. This CDR3 is 13 amino acids long. CDR3 DNA: TGTGCCAGCCGAGTTCGGCCGACGGGCATTCAGTACTTC. Encoded protein: CASRVRPTGIQYF.

V is TRBV2 and J is TRBJ2-5; D is ambiguous. Trimming removed 1 base at V and 4 bases at J, with 10 bases between. The length of the CDR3 is 14 residues. Germline-derived CDR1 and CDR2 are SNHLY and FYNNEI. CDR3 in amino acids: CASSEGLRLETQYF. CDR3 DNA: TGTGCCAGCAGTGAAGGCCTCCGATTAGAGACCCAGTACTTC.

This clonotype has just a few counts. The CDR3 loop reads CASRKEGTAGGGNQPQHF. CDR3 nucleotides: TGTGCCAGCAGGAAAGAGGGGACCGCTGGGGGTGGCAATCAGCCCCAGCATTTT. The chain has TRBV27 and TRBJ1-5, with D perhaps TRBD1 (5 bases). Trimming removed 6 bases from V and 2 bases from J, with 23 bases in between. The CDR3 runs to 18 residues. Germline-derived CDR1 and CDR2 are MNHEY and SMNVEV (reference sequence).

The V call is TRBV7-2, the J call TRBJ2-7, with TRBD2 matching 7 bases. The CDR3 totals 15 residues. From germline, CDR1 is SGHTA and CDR2 FQGNSA. The junction had 12 bases not matched to a gene; V was cut back by 6 bases and J by 4 bases. The CDR3 is CASSFSGRWEYEQYF. CDR3 bases: TGTGCCAGCAGTTTTAGCGGGCGCTGGGAGTACGAGCAGTACTTC.